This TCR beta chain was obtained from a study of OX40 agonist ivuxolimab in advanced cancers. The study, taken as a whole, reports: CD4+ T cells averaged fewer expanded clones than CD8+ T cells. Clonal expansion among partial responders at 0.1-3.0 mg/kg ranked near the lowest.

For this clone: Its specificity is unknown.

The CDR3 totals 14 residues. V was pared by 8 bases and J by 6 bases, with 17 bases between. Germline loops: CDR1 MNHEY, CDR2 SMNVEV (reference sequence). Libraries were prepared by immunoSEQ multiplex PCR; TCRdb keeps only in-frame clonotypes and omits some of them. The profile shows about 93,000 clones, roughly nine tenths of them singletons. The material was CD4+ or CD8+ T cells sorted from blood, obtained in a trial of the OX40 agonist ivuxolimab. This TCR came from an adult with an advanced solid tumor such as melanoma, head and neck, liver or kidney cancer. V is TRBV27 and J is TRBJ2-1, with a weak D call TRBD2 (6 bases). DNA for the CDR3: TGTGCCAGCTTTTCAGGGCGGGATGGCAATGAGCAGTTCTTC. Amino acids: CASFSGRDGNEQFF.